This T cell receptor beta chain stems from a study of PD-1 blockade in classical Hodgkin lymphoma. All the patients suffered relapse after autologous stem cell transplantation, and brentuximab vedotin exposure differed. Study-level findings and limits: It was CD4+ TCR diversity, not CD8+, that rose significantly by C4D1. Causes of the repertoire differences remain undefined, possibly disease activity or prior therapy. Newly diagnosed and completely responding patients shared comparable baseline diversity. Compared with healthy donors, newly diagnosed patients reportedly showed lower baseline TCR diversity.

As to this clone: Its antigen is undetermined.

Assay: immunoSEQ multiplex PCR; the TCRdb copy retains only in-frame clones and omits some. The sample lists 100,000 or so clones; more than 85% were seen once. The sample in question was peripheral blood mononuclear cells (PBMCs), obtained before the second cycle of nivolumab. This receptor was taken from a human donor with classical Hodgkin lymphoma.

CDR3 amino acids: CASSLAGTRGTEAFF. CDR3 DNA: TGCGCCAGCAGCTTGGCGGGGACCAGAGGGACTGAAGCTTTCTTT. This sequence joins TRBV5-1 and TRBJ1-1; perhaps TRBD1 as D (5 bases). The CDR3 extends over 15 amino acids. Germline lookup yields CDR1 SGHRS and CDR2 YFSETQ. V lost 0 bases and J 5 bases, leaving 14 bases between the germline ends.